This T cell receptor beta chain came from a study of CXCR3-negative and CXCR3-positive naive CD8 T cells. The study made its TRB cDNA libraries by 5' RACE, adding UMI labels. Using the 5' RACE reads, TCRdb records one entry per CDR3 protein without DNA. The data include 70,000 to 95,000 distinct CDR3 sequences; the top ten clones carry approximately 1.5%. Study-wide results and limits: Comparably high diversity marked both naive subsets, whereas memory CD8+ cells had much lower diversity.

This CDR3 region has 15 residues. The germline gives CDR1 SNHLY, CDR2 FYNNEI. Comment on this clonotype: No antigen is known for it.

Sequenced input: naive CXCR3- CD8+ T cells from blood. Subset in this sample: CD45RO-CCR7+CD27+CD95- naive CD8+ T cells lacking CXCR3 (TNR3-). The chain employs TRBV2 and TRBJ1-2. The TCR sequence derives from a human donor in good health. Some clones in this sample may be carry-over from other donors' samples. CDR3 sequence: CASSEAGSGSYGYTF.